These 10 T cell receptor beta chains originate from one sample sequenced in a study of Tregs in tolerant kidney transplant recipients (dated by TCRdb to about 2019). To prepare the library, the immunoSEQ multiplex PCR assay was applied. Drawn from immuneACCESS, this table holds only the in-frame rearrangements with V and J called that TCRdb kept. Clones are partly lost; checked studies trace under half to an unresolved V gene and leave the rest unexplained. Recorded for this sample are 110,000 or so clones; about 91% of them occurred a single time. The leading ten clones occupy more than 0.5% of the sample. The sample was CD4+ T cells from blood. The receptors were sampled from a human donor in good health.

This clone was counted a single time. The genes are TRBV4-2 and TRBJ2-1; 10 nucleotides match TRBD2. Trimming removed 4 bases from V and 5 bases from J; junction bases left unmatched: 2. Germline V CDR1 and CDR2: LGHNA, YNFKEQ. The CDR3 is 14 residues long. The CDR3 spells CASSRLAGDNEQFF. The CDR3 DNA reads TGTGCCAGCAGCCGACTAGCGGGTGACAATGAGCAGTTCTTC.

The chain uses TRBV7-9 and TRBJ2-3; 7 nucleotides agree with TRBD2. Germline CDR1 reads SEHNR; CDR2 reads FQNEAQ (reference sequence). V was clipped by 0 bases and J by 3 bases; unmatched bases: 9. This CDR3 region has 17 residues. The CDR3 coding sequence is TGTGCCAGCAGCTTAGCGGGAGGGGTGTGGGGGACAGATACGCAGTATTTT. Amino acids: CASSLAGGVWGTDTQYF.

In this sample, this clone turned up once. The rearrangement uses TRBV6-6 and TRBJ1-1; TRBD1 is a possible D gene (6 bases). This CDR3 comprises 13 residues. V was trimmed by 6 bases and J by 2 bases, leaving 10 bases between them. Looked up from germline, CDR1 is MNHNY and CDR2 is SVGAGI (reference sequence). CDR3 sequence (DNA): TGTGCCAGCAGGGACAGAACAAACACTGAAGCTTTCTTT. Its translation is CASRDRTNTEAFF.

V is TRBV5-4 and J is TRBJ1-1, with unresolved D. The CDR3 runs 14 residues. The V and J ends lost 3 bases and 0 bases respectively, with 9 bases between them. CDR1 is SGHNT, CDR2 YYREEE, per germline (reference sequence). CDR3 region: CASSSTELNTEAFF. CDR3 bases: TGTGCCAGCAGCTCAACAGAATTGAACACTGAAGCTTTCTTT.

This chain's CDR3 is CAISAESHQVTQHF. The CDR3 nucleotides are TGTGCCATCAGTGCCGAGTCCCATCAGGTTACCCAGCATTTT. The chain carries TRBV10-3 and TRBJ1-5; D remains ambiguous. The length of the CDR3 is 14 residues. The germline V gene has CDR1 ENHRY and CDR2 SYGVKD. Between the trimmed V and J ends, which lost 4 bases and 11 bases, there was a span of 18 bases.

The chain combines TRBV19 with TRBJ1-4; no clear D. Between the trimmed V and J ends, which lost 0 bases and 2 bases, there was a span of 1 base. The CDR3 sequence is 13 residues long. Germline V lookup: CDR1 LNHDA, CDR2 SQIVND (reference sequence). The CDR3 DNA follows: TGTGCCAGTAGTATAGACACTAATGAAAAACTGTTTTTT. Protein sequence: CASSIDTNEKLFF.

V is TRBV18 and J is TRBJ1-2, with D possibly TRBD1 on 5 matching bases. This CDR3 has 13 amino acids. The V end lost 2 bases, the J end lost 6 bases, and 10 bases lay between the germline ends. Germline V gene data show CDR1 as KGHSH and CDR2 as LQKENI. CDR3 in amino acids: CASSPDSTDGYTF. Here the CDR3 DNA reads TGTGCCAGCTCACCAGACAGTACCGATGGCTACACCTTC.

A single count supports this clone. J is TRBJ1-3 and V is TRBV23-1; no reliable D call. TRBV23-1 is identified as an open reading frame with a role that is uncertain. The length of the CDR3 is 13 residues. V lost 1 base and J lost 0, with 1 base in between. Here the CDR3 DNA reads TGCGCCAGCAGTCAATACTCTGGAAACACCATATATTTT. Its protein is CASSQYSGNTIYF.

This chain joins TRBV2 and TRBJ2-4; TRBD1 is a possible D gene (5 bases). Trimming cost V 3 bases and J 3 bases, with 9 bases left between them. Germline CDR1 and CDR2: SNHLY and FYNNEI. The CDR3 spans 14 residues. Here the CDR3 reads CASSDREGKNIQYF. The DNA of the CDR3 is TGTGCCAGCAGTGACAGGGAAGGCAAAAACATTCAGTACTTC.

The rearrangement joins TRBV2 to TRBJ1-2; 8 nucleotides agree with TRBD1. The CDR3 extends over 14 amino acids. CDR1 and CDR2 from the germline V gene are SNHLY and FYNNEI. J gave up 2 bases and V 6 bases, and 5 bases lay outside the gene matches. This CDR3 reads CASSGQGPNYGYTF. The CDR3 coding sequence is TGTGCCAGCAGCGGACAGGGTCCGAACTATGGCTACACCTTC.